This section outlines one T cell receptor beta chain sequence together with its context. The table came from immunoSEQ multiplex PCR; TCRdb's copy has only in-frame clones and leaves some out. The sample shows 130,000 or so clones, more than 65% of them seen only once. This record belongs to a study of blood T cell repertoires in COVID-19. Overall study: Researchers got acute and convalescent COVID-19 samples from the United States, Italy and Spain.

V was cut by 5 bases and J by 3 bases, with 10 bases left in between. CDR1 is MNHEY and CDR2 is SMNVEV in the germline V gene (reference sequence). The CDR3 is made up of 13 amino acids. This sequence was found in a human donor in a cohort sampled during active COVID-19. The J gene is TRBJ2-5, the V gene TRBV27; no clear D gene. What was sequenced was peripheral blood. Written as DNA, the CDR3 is TGTGCCAGCAGTCCGCAGGTCGAAGAGACCCAGTACTTC. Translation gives CASSPQVEETQYF.